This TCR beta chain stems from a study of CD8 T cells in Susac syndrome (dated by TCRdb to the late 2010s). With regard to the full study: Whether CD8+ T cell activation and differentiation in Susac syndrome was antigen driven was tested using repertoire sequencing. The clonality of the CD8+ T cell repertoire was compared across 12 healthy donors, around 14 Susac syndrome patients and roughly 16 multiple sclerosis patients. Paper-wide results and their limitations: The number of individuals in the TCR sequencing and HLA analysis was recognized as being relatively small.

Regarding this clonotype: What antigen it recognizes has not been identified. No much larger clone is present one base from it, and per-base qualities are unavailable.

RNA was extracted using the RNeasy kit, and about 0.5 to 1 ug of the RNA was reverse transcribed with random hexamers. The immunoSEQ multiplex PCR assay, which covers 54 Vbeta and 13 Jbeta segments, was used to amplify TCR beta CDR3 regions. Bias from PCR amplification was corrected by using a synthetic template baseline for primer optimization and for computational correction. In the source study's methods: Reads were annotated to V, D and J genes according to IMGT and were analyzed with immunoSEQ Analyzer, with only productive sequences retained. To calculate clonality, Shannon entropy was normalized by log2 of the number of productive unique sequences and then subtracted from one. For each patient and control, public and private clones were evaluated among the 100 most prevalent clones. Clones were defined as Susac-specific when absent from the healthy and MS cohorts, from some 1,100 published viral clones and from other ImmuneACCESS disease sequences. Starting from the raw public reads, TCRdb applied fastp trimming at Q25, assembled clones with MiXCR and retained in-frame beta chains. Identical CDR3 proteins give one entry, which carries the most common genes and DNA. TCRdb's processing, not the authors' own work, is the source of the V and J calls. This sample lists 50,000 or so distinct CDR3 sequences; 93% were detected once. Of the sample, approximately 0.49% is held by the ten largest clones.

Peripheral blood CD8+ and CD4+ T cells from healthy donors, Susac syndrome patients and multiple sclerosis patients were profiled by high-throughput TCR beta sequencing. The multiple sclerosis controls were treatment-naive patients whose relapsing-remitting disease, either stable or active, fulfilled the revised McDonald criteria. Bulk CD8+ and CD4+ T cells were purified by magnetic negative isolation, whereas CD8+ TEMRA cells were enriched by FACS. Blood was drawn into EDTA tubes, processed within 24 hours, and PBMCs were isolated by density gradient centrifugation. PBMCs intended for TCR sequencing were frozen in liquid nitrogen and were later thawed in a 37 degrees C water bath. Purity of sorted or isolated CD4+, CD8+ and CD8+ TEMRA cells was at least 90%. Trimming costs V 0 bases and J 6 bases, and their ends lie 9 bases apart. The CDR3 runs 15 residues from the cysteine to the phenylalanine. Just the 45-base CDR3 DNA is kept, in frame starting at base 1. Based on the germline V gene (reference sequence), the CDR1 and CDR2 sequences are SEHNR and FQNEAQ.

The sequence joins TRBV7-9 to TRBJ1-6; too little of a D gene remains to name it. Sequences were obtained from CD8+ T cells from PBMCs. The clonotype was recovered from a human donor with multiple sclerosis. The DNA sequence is TGTGCCAGCAGCTTAGCGGGTGGGAGTAATTCACCCCTCCACTTT. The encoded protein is CASSLAGGSNSPLHF.